The T cell receptor beta chain described here comes from a study of blood T cell repertoires in COVID-19. Across the study: T cells, B-cell-depleted T cells, or PBMCs provided the cDNA or gDNA that served as material.

TCRdb keeps only in-frame clones here, not all; method: immunoSEQ multiplex PCR. The sample lists approximately 78,000 clones, over 75% occurring once. This clone was recorded once. V shed 4 bases, J shed 7 bases, and the junction held 5 bases outside the gene matches. Per the germline V gene, CDR1 is ENHRY and CDR2 is SYGVKD. CDR3 length: 13 residues. The J gene is TRBJ1-2, the V gene TRBV10-3; 8 nucleotides match TRBD1. The sequence derives from a man in his forties or fifties with acute or convalescent COVID-19. Sample: peripheral blood. CDR3 sequence: CAISASDRGGYTF. The DNA for the CDR3 is TGTGCCATCAGTGCAAGTGACAGGGGTGGCTACACCTTC.